Below, one T cell receptor (beta chain) is given with its context. This record belongs to a study of blood T cell repertoires in COVID-19. Study context: Samples representing acute and convalescent COVID-19 were sourced from the United States, Italy and Spain. Sources were T cells, B-cell-depleted T cells, or PBMCs; the material itself was cDNA or gDNA.

Patients from Seattle were sampled longitudinally, starting during active infection. The length of the CDR3 is 16 residues. The V gene end was trimmed by 2 bases and the J gene end by 4 bases; junction bases not matched to a gene: 8. The germline gives CDR1 MNHNY, CDR2 SVGAGI (reference sequence). Authors' methods: The authors estimated nucleated cell counts from reference gene primer amplification. Profiled with immunoSEQ multiplex PCR; TCRdb holds only in-frame clones, not every one. V and J calls and clone size are copied from that table; D and trimming were computed from the DNA. The sample contains about 95,000 clones, more than 80% of which appear only once.

The sample consisted of peripheral blood. This clonotype originated in an elderly man with COVID-19, enrolled during active disease. The rearrangement joins TRBV6-6 to TRBJ1-3; TRBD1 matches at 7 bases. The CDR3 loop reads CASSYGLQGGGNTIYF. CDR3 nucleotide sequence: TGTGCCAGCAGTTACGGACTGCAGGGGGGAGGAAACACCATATATTTT.